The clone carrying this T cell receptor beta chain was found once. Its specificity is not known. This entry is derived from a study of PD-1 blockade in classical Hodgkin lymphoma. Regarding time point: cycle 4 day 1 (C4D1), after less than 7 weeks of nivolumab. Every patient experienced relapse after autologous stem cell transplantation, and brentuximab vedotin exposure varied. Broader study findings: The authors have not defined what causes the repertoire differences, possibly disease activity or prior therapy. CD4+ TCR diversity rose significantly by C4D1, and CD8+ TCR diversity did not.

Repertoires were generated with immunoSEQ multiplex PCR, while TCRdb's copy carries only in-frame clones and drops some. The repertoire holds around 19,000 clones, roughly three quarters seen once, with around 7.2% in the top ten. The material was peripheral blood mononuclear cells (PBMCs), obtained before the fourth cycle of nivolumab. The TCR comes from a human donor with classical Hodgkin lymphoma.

The CDR3 DNA reads as TGTGCCAGCAGTGAGACAGGGCGCGGGGAGACCCAGTACTTC. Translation: CASSETGRGETQYF. The chain joins TRBV25-1 to TRBJ2-5; 7 positions match TRBD1. J was trimmed by 5 bases and V by 3 bases; bases with no gene match: 6. Germline V CDR1 and CDR2: MGHDK, SYGVNS. The CDR3 consists of 14 residues.